These 9 T cell receptor beta chains share one sample of origin, sequenced in a study of early T cells in non-severe SARS-CoV-2 infection. TCRdb redid the calling of the 5' RACE reads with MiXCR, one entry per CDR3 protein. The sample consists of approximately 56,000 distinct CDR3 sequences, approximately 10% of them appearing once. Material: whole blood. The receptors derive from an adult who was a healthcare worker with PCR-confirmed SARS-CoV-2 infection or an uninfected control (not recorded which).

In its sample, this clonotype was seen many times. The rearrangement links TRBV20-1 to TRBJ2-3, with 9 bases aligning to TRBD1. The CDR3 covers 17 residues. J was trimmed by 3 bases and V by 0 bases; bases with no gene match: 10. Germline V gene lookup returns CDR1 DFQATT and CDR2 SNEGSKA (reference sequence). The CDR3 DNA is TGCAGTGCTAGAGATTTTGTACAGGGGGCGCGGACAGATACGCAGTATTTT. Translation gives CSARDFVQGARTDTQYF.

This clonotype is medium-sized within its sample. V usage is TRBV24-1 and J usage is TRBJ2-1, with 16 positions matching TRBD2. Germline-derived CDR1 and CDR2 are KGHDR and SFDVKD. Trimming at V came to 10 bases and at J to 9 bases, leaving 2 bases not matched to a gene. The CDR3 has 13 residues. The CDR3 DNA reads TGTGCCACTGGGACTAGCGGGAGGGGTGAGCAGTTCTTC. This encodes CATGTSGRGEQFF.

The sample holds many counts of this clonotype. The chain joins TRBV6-1 to TRBJ2-4; 8 positions match TRBD2. J gave up 15 bases and V 6 bases, and 16 bases lay outside the gene matches. Looked up from germline, CDR1 is MNHNS and CDR2 is SASEGT. The CDR3 is 14 residues long. CDR3 in amino acids: CASSYSGLVQDGYF. The CDR3 coding sequence is TGTGCCAGCAGCTATTCGGGACTAGTTCAGGATGGGTACTTC.

This clonotype was observed a few times. CDR3 coding DNA: TGTGCCAGCAGCCAAGTATCCTACGAGCAGTACTTC. This gives the protein CASSQVSYEQYF. The V and J genes are TRBV3-1 and TRBJ2-7; the D is unclear. The length of the CDR3 is 12 residues. Per germline, CDR1 LGHDT and CDR2 YNNKEL (reference sequence). With 1 base removed from V and 1 base from J, the gap between germline ends came to 2 bases.

This clonotype came up many times. V is TRBV7-6 and J is TRBJ1-5; D not certain. Per germline, CDR1 SGHVS and CDR2 FNYEAQ. This CDR3 is 13 amino acids long. V gave up 5 bases and J gave up 6 bases, with 11 bases separating them. In nucleotides, the CDR3 is TGTGCCAGCAGCAGTACTAAGGGTCAGCCCCAGCATTTT. This codes for CASSSTKGQPQHF. Full variable domain (remainder filled in from reference TRBV7-6 and TRBJ1-5): GAGVSQSPRYKVTKRGQDVALRCDPISGHVSLYWYRQALGQGPEFLTYFNYEAQQDKSGLPNDRFSAERPEGSISTLTIQRTEQRDSAMYRCASSSTKGQPQHFGDGTRLSIL.

There are many counts of this clonotype. This chain joins TRBV29-1 and TRBJ2-3; D is uncertain. Germline V gives CDR1 SQVTM, CDR2 ANQGSEA. V was trimmed by 6 bases and J by 3 bases, leaving 13 bases between them. The CDR3 runs 13 residues. The CDR3 spells CSVRTASTDTQYF. DNA for the CDR3: TGCAGCGTCCGTACAGCTTCAACAGATACGCAGTATTTT.

This clonotype showed up just a few times. The chain uses TRBV15 and TRBJ1-5; 12 bases line up with TRBD1. CDR1 and CDR2 (germline): LNHNV, YYDKDF (reference sequence). V shed 4 bases, J shed 7 bases, and the junction held 5 bases outside the gene matches. The CDR3 is 15 amino acids. CDR3 DNA: TGTGCCACCAGCACGGGACAGGGGGCAAGACAGCCCCAGCATTTT. Amino acid sequence: CATSTGQGARQPQHF.

The chain is built from TRBV2 and TRBJ2-5; D gene unclear. Trimming removed 8 bases from V and 5 bases from J, with 9 bases in between. The CDR3 totals 11 residues. From germline, CDR1 is SNHLY and CDR2 FYNNEI. The CDR3 region is CASESTETQYF. In DNA form, the CDR3 reads TGTGCCAGCGAGTCGACCGAGACCCAGTACTTC. Complete variable domain (other parts from reference TRBV2 and TRBJ2-5): EPEVTQTPSHQVTQMGQEVILRCVPISNHLYFYWYRQILGQKVEFLVSFYNNEISEKSEIFDDQFSVERPDGSNFTLKIRSTKLEDSAMYFCASESTETQYFGPGTRLLVL.

This clonotype was detected ten times or more. The chain carries TRBV19 and TRBJ2-1; 11 bases align to TRBD2. This CDR3 region has 17 residues. Germline V gene sequence: CDR1 LNHDA, CDR2 SQIVND (reference sequence). V lost 7 bases and J lost 7; bases outside the gene matches: 15. The CDR3 spells CASNHKGGLAGLNEQFF. In nucleotides, the CDR3 is TGTGCCAGTAATCACAAGGGCGGACTAGCGGGTTTAAATGAGCAGTTCTTC.